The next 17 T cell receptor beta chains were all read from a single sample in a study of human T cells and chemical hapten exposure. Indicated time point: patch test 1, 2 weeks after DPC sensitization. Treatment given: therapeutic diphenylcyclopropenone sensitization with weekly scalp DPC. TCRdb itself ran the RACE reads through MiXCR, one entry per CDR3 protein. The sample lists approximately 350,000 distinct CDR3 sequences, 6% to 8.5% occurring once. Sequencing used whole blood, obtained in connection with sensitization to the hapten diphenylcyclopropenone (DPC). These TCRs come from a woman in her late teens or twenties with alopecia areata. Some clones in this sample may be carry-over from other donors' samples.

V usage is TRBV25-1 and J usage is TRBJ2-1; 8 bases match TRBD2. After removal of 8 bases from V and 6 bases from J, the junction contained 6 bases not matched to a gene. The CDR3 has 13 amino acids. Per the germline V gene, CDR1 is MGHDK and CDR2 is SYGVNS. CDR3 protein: CASLSGTSNEQFF. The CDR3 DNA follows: TGTGCCAGCCTTTCCGGGACTAGCAATGAGCAGTTCTTC.

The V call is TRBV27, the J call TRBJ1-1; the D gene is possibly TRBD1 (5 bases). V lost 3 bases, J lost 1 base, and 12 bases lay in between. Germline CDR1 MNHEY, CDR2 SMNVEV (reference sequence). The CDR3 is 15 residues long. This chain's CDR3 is CASSFYWGKNTEAFF. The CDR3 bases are TGTGCCAGCAGTTTTTATTGGGGGAAGAACACTGAAGCTTTCTTT.

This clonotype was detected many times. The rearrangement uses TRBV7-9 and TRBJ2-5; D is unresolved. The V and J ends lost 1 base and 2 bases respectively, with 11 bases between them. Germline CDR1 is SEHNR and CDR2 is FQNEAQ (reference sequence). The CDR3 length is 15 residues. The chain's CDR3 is CASSLVLGGQETQYF. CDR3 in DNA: TGTGCCAGCAGCTTAGTTTTGGGTGGACAAGAGACCCAGTACTTC.

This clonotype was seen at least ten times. In DNA form, the CDR3 reads TGTGCCAGCAGCCGACAGGGGGCCTCAGAGACCCAGTACTTC. Encoded protein: CASSRQGASETQYF. The V and J genes are TRBV5-4 and TRBJ2-5; 10 positions agree with TRBD1. The germline V gene has CDR1 SGHNT and CDR2 YYREEE (reference sequence). This CDR3 contains 14 residues. V trimming: 4 bases; J trimming: 4 bases; junction bases outside the gene matches: 4.

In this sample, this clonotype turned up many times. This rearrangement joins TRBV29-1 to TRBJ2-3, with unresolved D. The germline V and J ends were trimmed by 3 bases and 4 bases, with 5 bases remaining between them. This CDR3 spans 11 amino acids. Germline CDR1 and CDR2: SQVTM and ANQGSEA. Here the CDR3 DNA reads TGCAGCGTTGACATGGCAGATACGCAGTATTTT. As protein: CSVDMADTQYF.

CDR3 nucleotides: TGCAGTGCTAGACCGGCTGGTCCAGGGGAGCAGTTCTTC. Translated, it gives CSARPAGPGEQFF. This chain connects TRBV20-1 to TRBJ2-1, with D perhaps matching TRBD1 (5 bases). Trimming removed 2 bases at V and 10 bases at J, with 15 bases between. Germline V gene lookup returns CDR1 DFQATT and CDR2 SNEGSKA (reference sequence). The CDR3 extends over 13 amino acids.

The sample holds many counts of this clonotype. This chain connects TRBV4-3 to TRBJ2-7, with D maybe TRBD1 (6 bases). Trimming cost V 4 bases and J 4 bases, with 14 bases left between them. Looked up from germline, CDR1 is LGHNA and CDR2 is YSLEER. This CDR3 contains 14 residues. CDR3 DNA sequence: TGCGCCAGCAGCCCCCGGGGCAGGGGTTACGAGCAGTACTTC. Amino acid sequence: CASSPRGRGYEQYF.

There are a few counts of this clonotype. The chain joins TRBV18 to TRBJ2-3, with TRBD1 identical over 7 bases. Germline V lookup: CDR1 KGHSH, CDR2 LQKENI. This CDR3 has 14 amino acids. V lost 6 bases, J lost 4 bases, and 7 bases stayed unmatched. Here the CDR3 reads CASSRQGSADTQYF. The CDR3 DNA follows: TGTGCCAGCTCGCGACAGGGAAGCGCAGATACGCAGTATTTT. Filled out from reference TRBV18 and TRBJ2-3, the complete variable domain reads NAGVMQNPRHLVRRRGQEARLRCSPMKGHSHVYWYRQLPEEGLKFMVYLQKENIIDESGMPKERFSAEFPKEGPSILRIQQVVRGDSAAYFCASSRQGSADTQYFGPGTRLTVL.

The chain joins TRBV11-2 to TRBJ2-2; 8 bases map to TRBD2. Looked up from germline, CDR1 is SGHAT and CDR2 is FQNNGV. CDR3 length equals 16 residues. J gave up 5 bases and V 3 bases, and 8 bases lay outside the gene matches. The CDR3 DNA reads TGTGCCAGCAGCTTTTCGCGGGGGGTACGAACCGGGGAGCTGTTTTTT. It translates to CASSFSRGVRTGELFF.

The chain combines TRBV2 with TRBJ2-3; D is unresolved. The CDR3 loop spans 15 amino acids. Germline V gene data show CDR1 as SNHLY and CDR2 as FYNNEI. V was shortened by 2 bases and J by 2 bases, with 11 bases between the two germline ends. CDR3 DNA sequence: TGTGCCAGCAGTGAACGGGTAGGCTACACAGATACGCAGTATTTT. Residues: CASSERVGYTDTQYF.

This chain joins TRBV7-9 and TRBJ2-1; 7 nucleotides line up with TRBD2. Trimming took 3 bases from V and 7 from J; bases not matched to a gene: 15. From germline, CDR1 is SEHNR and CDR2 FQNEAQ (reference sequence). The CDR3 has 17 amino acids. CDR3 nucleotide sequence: TGTGCCAGCAGCTTTCCCCCAGCCCCGGGGGAGGGGAATGAGCAGTTCTTC. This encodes CASSFPPAPGEGNEQFF.

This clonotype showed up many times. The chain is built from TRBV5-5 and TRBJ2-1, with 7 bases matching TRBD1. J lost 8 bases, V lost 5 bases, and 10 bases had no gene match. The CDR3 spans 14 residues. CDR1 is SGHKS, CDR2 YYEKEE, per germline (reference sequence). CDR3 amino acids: CASSSGTVMDEQFF. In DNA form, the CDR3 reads TGTGCCAGCAGTTCCGGGACAGTTATGGATGAGCAGTTCTTC.

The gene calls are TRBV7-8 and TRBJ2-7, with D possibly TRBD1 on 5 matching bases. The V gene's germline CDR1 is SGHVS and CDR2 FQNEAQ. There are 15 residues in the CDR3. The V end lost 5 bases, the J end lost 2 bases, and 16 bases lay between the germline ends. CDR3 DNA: TGTGCCAGCAGCCCCCGGACATGGGGCCCCTACGAGCAGTACTTC. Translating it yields CASSPRTWGPYEQYF.

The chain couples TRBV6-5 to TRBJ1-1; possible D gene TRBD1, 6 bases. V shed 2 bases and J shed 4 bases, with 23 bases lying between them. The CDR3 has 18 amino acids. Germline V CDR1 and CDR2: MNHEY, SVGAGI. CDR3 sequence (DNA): TGTGCCAGCAGTTACCTCCCTAAAACAGGGAGGGCGTCCACTGAAGCTTTCTTT. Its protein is CASSYLPKTGRASTEAFF.

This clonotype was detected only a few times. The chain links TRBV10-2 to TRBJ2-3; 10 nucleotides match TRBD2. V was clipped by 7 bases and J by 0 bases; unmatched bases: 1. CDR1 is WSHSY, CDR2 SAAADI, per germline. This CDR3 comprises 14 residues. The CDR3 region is CASKAGGSTDTQYF. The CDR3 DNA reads TGCGCCAGCAAAGCGGGGGGGAGCACAGATACGCAGTATTTT.

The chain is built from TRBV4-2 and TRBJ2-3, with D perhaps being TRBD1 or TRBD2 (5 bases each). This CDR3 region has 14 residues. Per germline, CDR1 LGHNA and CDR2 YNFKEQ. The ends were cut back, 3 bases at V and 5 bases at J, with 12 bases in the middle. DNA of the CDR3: TGTGCCAGCAGCCAGGGGACCTCCCGAGATACGCAGTATTTT. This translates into CASSQGTSRDTQYF.

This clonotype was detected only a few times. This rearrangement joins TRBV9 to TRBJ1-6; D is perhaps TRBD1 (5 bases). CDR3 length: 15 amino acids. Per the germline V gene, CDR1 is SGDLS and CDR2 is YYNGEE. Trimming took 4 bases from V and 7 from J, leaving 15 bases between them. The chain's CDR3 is CASSRSGSVNSPLHF. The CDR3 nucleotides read TGTGCCAGCAGCCGCTCAGGGTCGGTGAATTCACCCCTCCACTTT.